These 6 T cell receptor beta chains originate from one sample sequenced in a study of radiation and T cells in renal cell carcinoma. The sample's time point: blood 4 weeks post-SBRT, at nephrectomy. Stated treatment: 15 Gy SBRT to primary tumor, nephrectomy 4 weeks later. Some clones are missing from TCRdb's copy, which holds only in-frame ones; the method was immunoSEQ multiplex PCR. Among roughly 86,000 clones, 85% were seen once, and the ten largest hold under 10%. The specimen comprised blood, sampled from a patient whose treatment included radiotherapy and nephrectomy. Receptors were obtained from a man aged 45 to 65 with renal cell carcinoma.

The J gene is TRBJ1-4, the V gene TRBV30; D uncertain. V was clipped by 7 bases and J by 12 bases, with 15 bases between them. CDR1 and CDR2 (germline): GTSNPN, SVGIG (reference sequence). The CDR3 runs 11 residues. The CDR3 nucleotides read TGTGCCTTTCGATCCTCAGGACAACTGTTTTTT. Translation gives CAFRSSGQLFF.

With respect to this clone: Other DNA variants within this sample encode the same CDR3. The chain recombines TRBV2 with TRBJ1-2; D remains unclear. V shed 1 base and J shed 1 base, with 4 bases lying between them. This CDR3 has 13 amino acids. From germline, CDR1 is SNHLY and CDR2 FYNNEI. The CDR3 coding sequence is TGTGCCAGCAGTGAAGAGGGTAACTATGGCTACACCTTC. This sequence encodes CASSEEGNYGYTF.

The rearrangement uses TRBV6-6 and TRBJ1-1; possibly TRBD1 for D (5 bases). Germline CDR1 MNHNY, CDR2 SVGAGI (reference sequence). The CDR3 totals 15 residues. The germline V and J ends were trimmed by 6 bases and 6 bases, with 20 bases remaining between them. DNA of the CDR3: TGTGCCAGCAGCCCAGATCGGGACGGGCGGGCTGAAGCTTTCTTT. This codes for CASSPDRDGRAEAFF.

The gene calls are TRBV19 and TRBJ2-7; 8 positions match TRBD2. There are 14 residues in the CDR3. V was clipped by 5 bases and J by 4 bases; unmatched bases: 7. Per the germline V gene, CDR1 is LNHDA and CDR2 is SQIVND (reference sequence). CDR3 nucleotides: TGTGCCAGTAGTTTCGGCGGGAGGCCTTACGAGCAGTACTTC. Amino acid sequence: CASSFGGRPYEQYF.

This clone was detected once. The CDR3 DNA follows: TGTGCCAGCAGCTTGGCCGGGGGGGGTGGCTACACCTTC. Protein sequence: CASSLAGGGGYTF. The chain carries TRBV5-8 and TRBJ1-2; possibly TRBD1 for D (5 bases). Trimming removed 0 bases from V and 7 bases from J, with 10 bases in between. Germline V gene sequence: CDR1 SGHTS, CDR2 YDEGEE. This CDR3 has 13 residues.

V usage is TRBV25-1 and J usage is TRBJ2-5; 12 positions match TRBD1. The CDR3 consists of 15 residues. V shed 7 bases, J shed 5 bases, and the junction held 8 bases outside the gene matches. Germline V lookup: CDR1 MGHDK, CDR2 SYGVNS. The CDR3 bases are TGTGCCAGCACAAGGGACAGGGGGCCGGGGGAGACCCAGTACTTC. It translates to CASTRDRGPGETQYF.